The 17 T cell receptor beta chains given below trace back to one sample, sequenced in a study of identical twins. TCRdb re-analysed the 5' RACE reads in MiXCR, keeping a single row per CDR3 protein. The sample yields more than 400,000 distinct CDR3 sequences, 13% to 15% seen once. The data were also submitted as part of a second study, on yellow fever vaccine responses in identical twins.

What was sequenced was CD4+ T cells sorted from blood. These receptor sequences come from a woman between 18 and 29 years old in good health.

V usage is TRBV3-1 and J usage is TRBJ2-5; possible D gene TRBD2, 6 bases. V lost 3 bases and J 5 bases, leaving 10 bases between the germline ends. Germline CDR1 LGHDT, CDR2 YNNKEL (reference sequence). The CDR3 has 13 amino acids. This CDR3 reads CASSHDAGETQYF. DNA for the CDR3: TGTGCCAGCAGCCATGATGCGGGGGAGACCCAGTACTTC.

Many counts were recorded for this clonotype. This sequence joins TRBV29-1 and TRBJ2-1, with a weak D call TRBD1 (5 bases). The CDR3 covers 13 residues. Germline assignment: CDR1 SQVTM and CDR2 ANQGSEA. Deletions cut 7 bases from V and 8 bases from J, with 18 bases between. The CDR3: CSADLRDLDEQFF. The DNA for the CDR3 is TGCAGCGCGGACCTCAGGGATTTGGATGAGCAGTTCTTC.

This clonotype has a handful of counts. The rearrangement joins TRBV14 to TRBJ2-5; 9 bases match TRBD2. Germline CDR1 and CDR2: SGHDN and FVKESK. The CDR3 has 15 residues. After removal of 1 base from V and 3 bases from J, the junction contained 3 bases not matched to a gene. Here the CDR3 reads CASSQALAGKETQYF. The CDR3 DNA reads TGTGCCAGCAGCCAAGCTCTAGCGGGAAAAGAGACCCAGTACTTC.

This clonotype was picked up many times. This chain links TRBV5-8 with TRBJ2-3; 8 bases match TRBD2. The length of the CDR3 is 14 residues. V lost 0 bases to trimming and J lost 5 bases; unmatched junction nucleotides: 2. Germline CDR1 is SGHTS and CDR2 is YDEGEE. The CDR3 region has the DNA TGTGCCAGCAGCTTGGACGGGGGGGGAGATACGCAGTATTTT. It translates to CASSLDGGGDTQYF.

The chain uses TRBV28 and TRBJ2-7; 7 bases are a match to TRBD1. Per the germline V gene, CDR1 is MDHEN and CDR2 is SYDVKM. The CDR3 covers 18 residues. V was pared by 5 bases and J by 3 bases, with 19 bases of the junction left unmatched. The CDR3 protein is CASSPSGLMTGSHYEQYV. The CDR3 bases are TGTGCCAGCAGTCCTAGTGGCTTAATGACAGGGTCCCACTACGAGCAGTACGTC.

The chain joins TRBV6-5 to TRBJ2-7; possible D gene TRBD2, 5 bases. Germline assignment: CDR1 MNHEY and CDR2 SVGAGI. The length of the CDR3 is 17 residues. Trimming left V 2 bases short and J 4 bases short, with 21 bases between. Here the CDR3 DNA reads TGTGCCAGCAGTTACGTTCTCGGCCGCGGGCGAGAATACGAGCAGTACTTC. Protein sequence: CASSYVLGRGREYEQYF.

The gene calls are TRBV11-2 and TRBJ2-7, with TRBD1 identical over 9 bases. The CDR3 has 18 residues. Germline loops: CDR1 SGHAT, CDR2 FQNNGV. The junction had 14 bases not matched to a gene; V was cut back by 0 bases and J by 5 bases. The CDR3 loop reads CASSLDIPFGTGKNEQYF. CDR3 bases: TGTGCCAGCAGCTTAGACATCCCCTTTGGGACAGGGAAAAACGAGCAGTACTTC. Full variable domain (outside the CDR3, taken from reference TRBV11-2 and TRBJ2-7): EAGVAQSPRYKIIEKRQSVAFWCNPISGHATLYWYQQILGQGPKLLIQFQNNGVVDDSQLPKDRFSAERLKGVDSTLKIQPAKLEDSAVYLCASSLDIPFGTGKNEQYFGPGTRLTVT.

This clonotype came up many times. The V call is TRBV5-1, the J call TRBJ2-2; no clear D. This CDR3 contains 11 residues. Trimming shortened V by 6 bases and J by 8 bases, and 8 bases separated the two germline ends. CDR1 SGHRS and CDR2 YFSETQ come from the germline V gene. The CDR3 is CASTTTGELFF. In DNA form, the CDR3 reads TGCGCCAGCACCACCACGGGGGAGCTGTTTTTT.

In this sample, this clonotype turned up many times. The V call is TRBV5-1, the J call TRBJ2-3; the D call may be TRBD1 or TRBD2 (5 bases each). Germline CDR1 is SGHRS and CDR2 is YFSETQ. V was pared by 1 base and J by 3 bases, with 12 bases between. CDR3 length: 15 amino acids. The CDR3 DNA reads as TGCGCCAGCAGCTTGCAGAGGGACGCTACAGATACGCAGTATTTT. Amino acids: CASSLQRDATDTQYF.

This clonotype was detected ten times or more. The CDR3 nucleotides are TGTGCCTCCGAGGGGGGCACAGATACGCAGTATTTT. This encodes CASEGGTDTQYF. This rearrangement joins TRBV10-3 to TRBJ2-3, with D possibly TRBD1 on 6 matching bases. The ends were cut back, 11 bases at V and 1 base at J, with 10 bases in the middle. Germline CDR1 and CDR2: ENHRY and SYGVKD. CDR3 length: 12 residues.

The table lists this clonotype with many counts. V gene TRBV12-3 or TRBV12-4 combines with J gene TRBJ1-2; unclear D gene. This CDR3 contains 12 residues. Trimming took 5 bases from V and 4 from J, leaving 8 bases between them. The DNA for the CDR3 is TGTGCCAGCAGTCCCCGCCCCTATGGCTACACCTTC. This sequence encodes CASSPRPYGYTF.

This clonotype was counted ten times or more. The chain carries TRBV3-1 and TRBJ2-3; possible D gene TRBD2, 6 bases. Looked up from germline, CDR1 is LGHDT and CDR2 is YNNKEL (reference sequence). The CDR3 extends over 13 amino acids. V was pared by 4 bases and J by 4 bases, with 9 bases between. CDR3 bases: TGTGCCAGCAGCCCCCGACTAGCAGATACGCAGTATTTT. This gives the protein CASSPRLADTQYF.

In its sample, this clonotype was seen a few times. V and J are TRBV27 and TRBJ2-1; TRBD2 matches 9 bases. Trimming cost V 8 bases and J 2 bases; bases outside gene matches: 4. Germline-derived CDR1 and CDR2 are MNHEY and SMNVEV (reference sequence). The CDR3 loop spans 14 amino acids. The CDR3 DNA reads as TGTGCCAGCCATATAGCGGGAGCCTACAATGAGCAGTTCTTC. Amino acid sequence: CASHIAGAYNEQFF.

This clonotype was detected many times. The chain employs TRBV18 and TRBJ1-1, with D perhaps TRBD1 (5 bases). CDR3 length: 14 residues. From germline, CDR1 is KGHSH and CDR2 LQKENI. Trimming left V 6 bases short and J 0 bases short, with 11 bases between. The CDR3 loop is CASSPGQLNTEAFF. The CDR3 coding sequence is TGTGCCAGCTCTCCAGGGCAATTGAACACTGAAGCTTTCTTT. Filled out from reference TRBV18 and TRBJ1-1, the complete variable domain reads NAGVMQNPRHLVRRRGQEARLRCSPMKGHSHVYWYRQLPEEGLKFMVYLQKENIIDESGMPKERFSAEFPKEGPSILRIQQVVRGDSAAYFCASSPGQLNTEAFFGQGTRLTVV.

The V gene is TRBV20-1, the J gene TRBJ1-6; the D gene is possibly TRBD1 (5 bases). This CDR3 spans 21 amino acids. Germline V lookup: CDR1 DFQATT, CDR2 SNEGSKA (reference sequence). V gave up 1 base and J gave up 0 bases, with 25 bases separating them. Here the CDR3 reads CSARGGVRDAEASSYNSPLHF. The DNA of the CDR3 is TGCAGTGCTAGAGGTGGGGTTAGGGACGCCGAGGCTAGCTCCTATAATTCACCCCTCCACTTT.

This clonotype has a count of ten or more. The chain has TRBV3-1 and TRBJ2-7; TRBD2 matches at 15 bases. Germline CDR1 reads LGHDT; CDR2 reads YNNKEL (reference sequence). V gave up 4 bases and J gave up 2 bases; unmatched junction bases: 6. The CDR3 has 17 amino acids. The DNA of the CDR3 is TGTGCCAGCAGCCGGACTAGCGGGAGGGCCGATCCCTACGAGCAGTACTTC. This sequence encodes CASSRTSGRADPYEQYF.

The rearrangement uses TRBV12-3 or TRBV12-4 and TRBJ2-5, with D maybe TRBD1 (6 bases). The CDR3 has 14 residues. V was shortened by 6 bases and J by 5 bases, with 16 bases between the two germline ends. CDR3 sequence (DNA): TGTGCCAGCAGCCAAACAGGGAAGCGGGAGACCCAGTACTTC. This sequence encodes CASSQTGKRETQYF.